A selection of T cell receptor beta chains follows, all from one sample in a study of T cell responses to AZD1222 COVID-19 vaccine. Profiling relied on immunoSEQ multiplex PCR, and the TCRdb table lists in-frame clones only, not all of them. In the table there are approximately 75,000 clones, 87% of which are singletons. The specimen comprised peripheral blood, sampled 28 days after the second AZD1222 dose. These receptors originate from an adult who received the AZD1222 COVID-19 vaccine. Each CDR3 is given with its conserved first and last residue. Each record gives: V gene, clone size, J gene, D gene, CDR3 protein, CDR3 DNA. The D gene is left open where the match is weak. Not all rows give a size; the values are once, few, many and, for expanded clones, a class.

>TRBV11-2|NA|TRBJ1-1|TRBD1
CASSFGGADRVTEAFF
TGTGCCAGCAGCTTTGGGGGGGCGGACAGGGTAACTGAAGCTTTCTTT
>TRBV24-1|NA|TRBJ2-3|NA
CATSDLRNQAEADTQYF
TGTGCCACCAGTGATTTAAGGAACCAGGCCGAGGCGGATACGCAGTATTTT
>TRBV13|once|TRBJ1-2|NA
CASSPGGTAYGYTF
TGTGCCAGCAGCCCGGGAGGGACGGCCTATGGCTACACCTTC
>TRBV30|NA|TRBJ1-1|NA
CAKDGGNTEAFF
TGTGCCAAGGACGGGGGGAACACTGAAGCTTTCTTT
>TRBV9|NA|TRBJ2-7|NA
CASSVDLGGTGEQYF
TGTGCCAGCAGCGTAGATTTAGGCGGGACGGGGGAGCAGTACTTC
>TRBV19|NA|TRBJ1-2|TRBD1
CASSISDRAGGYTF
TGTGCCAGTAGTATATCGGACAGGGCAGGAGGCTACACCTTC
>TRBV7-3|NA|TRBJ2-3|NA
CASSAGFGTDTQYF
TGTGCCAGCAGCGCCGGTTTTGGCACAGATACGCAGTATTTT
>TRBV4-1|NA|TRBJ2-7|TRBD1
CASSPGTGDYEQYF
TGCGCCAGCAGCCCGGGGACAGGAGATTACGAGCAGTACTTC
>TRBV6-5|NA|TRBJ1-2|NA
CASINPMAGARGYTF
TGTGCCAGCATCAACCCCATGGCGGGGGCGCGCGGCTACACCTTC
>TRBV19|NA|TRBJ1-2|TRBD1
CASSQRDSLNYGYTF
TGTGCCAGTAGTCAACGGGACAGCTTAAACTATGGCTACACCTTC
>TRBV28|NA|TRBJ2-7|NA
CASSFSRQPEQYF
TGTGCCAGCAGTTTCTCCCGACAGCCCGAGCAGTACTTC
>TRBV5-4|NA|TRBJ2-1|TRBD1
CASSRQGSRNEQFF
TGTGCCAGCAGCCGACAGGGGAGTAGGAATGAGCAGTTCTTC
>TRBV30|NA|TRBJ1-3|NA
CAWSVNLAGSRNTIYF
TGTGCCTGGAGTGTAAATCTGGCGGGATCCCGAAACACCATATATTTT
>TRBV30|NA|TRBJ2-4|NA
CAWSFGVGTLFKNIQYF
TGTGCCTGGAGCTTCGGGGTTGGGACTCTTTTCAAAAACATTCAGTACTTC
>TRBV7-9|NA|TRBJ2-1|NA
CASSLGSRQLFNEQFF
TGTGCCAGCAGCCTCGGGTCGAGACAGCTATTCAATGAGCAGTTCTTC
>TRBV7-2|NA|TRBJ2-1|TRBD2
CASSLFGPTSGNNEQFF
TGTGCCAGCAGCTTATTCGGGCCGACTAGCGGCAACAATGAGCAGTTCTTC
>TRBV6-5|once|TRBJ1-5|NA
CASSKTNNQPQHF
TGTGCCAGCAGTAAAACCAACAATCAGCCCCAGCATTTT
>TRBV16|NA|TRBJ2-2|NA
CASSLGGVTGELFF
TGTGCCAGCAGCCTTGGAGGGGTAACCGGGGAGCTGTTTTTT
>TRBV7-6|once|TRBJ1-1|NA
CASSLGGGATEAFF
TGTGCCAGCAGCTTAGGTGGGGGGGCGACTGAAGCTTTCTTT
>TRBV7-3|NA|TRBJ2-5|TRBD1
CASSSMTGGGETQYF
TGTGCCAGCAGCAGTATGACAGGGGGTGGGGAGACCCAGTACTTC
>TRBV4-3|NA|TRBJ2-6|NA
CASSQGSGSGANVLTF
TGCGCCAGCAGCCAGGGTAGCGGATCTGGGGCCAACGTCCTGACTTTC
>TRBV30|few|TRBJ1-4|TRBD1
CAWSVRGTGGEKLFF
TGTGCCTGGAGTGTACGAGGGACAGGGGGTGAAAAACTGTTTTTT
>TRBV6-5|NA|TRBJ1-6|NA
CASSFGPLSPLHF
TGTGCCAGCAGTTTTGGGCCTCTTTCACCCCTCCACTTT
>TRBV12-3/TRBV12-4|NA|TRBJ1-5|NA
CASSLGSQPQHF
TGTGCCAGCAGTCTAGGGTCTCAGCCCCAGCATTTT
>TRBV6-6|NA|TRBJ2-1|NA
CASSRVNEQFF
TGTGCCAGCAGCCGAGTGAATGAGCAGTTCTTC
>TRBV18|NA|TRBJ1-4|NA
CASSPLSYEKLFF
TGTGCCAGCTCACCACTCTCCTACGAAAAACTGTTTTTT
>TRBV2|NA|TRBJ1-6|TRBD1
CASRRETGGSNSPLHF
TGTGCCAGCAGACGGGAGACAGGGGGCAGTAATTCACCCCTCCACTTT
>TRBV7-2|once|TRBJ2-2|NA
CASSLNVGELFF
TGTGCCAGCAGCTTAAACGTCGGGGAGCTGTTTTTT
>TRBV11-3|NA|TRBJ2-1|NA
CASSKTVDEQFF
TGTGCCAGCAGCAAAACGGTGGATGAGCAGTTCTTC
>TRBV28|NA|TRBJ2-4|NA
CASEDWGKNIQYF
TGTGCCAGCGAAGATTGGGGCAAAAACATTCAGTACTTC
>TRBV4-3|medium-sized|TRBJ2-1|TRBD2
CASSQDVAGGYNEQFF
TGCGCCAGCAGCCAAGATGTAGCGGGGGGTTACAATGAGCAGTTCTTC
>TRBV7-2|NA|TRBJ1-5|NA
CASSLAGTMNQPQHF
TGTGCCAGCAGCTTAGCCGGGACAATGAATCAGCCCCAGCATTTT
>TRBV5-1|NA|TRBJ1-2|NA
CASSLRGRFHNYGYTF
TGCGCCAGCAGCTTGAGGGGCAGGTTCCATAACTATGGCTACACCTTC
>TRBV13|NA|TRBJ2-5|NA
CASSPPSHETQYF
TGTGCCAGCAGCCCCCCCAGTCATGAGACCCAGTACTTC
>TRBV7-2|NA|TRBJ1-4|NA
CASSLVADNEKLFF
TGTGCCAGCAGCTTAGTTGCAGATAATGAAAAACTGTTTTTT
>TRBV5-4|NA|TRBJ1-1|NA
CASSLALGNSDEAFF
TGTGCCAGCAGCTTGGCCTTGGGGAATAGCGATGAAGCTTTCTTT
>TRBV12-3/TRBV12-4|NA|TRBJ2-2|NA
CASSLRGGELFF
TGTGCCAGCAGTTTACGGGGCGGGGAGCTGTTTTTT
>TRBV11-3|NA|TRBJ2-1|TRBD2
CASSQGLAGVNEQFF
TGTGCCAGCAGCCAGGGACTAGCGGGAGTCAATGAGCAGTTCTTC
>TRBV21-1|NA|TRBJ2-3|NA
CASSKSSYGGGTDTQYF
TGTGCCAGCAGCAAATCTAGTTACGGGGGGGGCACAGATACGCAGTATTTT
>TRBV10-3|NA|TRBJ1-5|NA
CAISELGPYSNQPQHF
TGTGCCATCAGTGAGTTGGGACCGTATAGCAATCAGCCCCAGCATTTT
>TRBV5-6|once|TRBJ1-2|TRBD1
CASRQTGGKDGYTF
TGTGCCAGCAGACAGACAGGGGGTAAGGATGGCTACACCTTC
>TRBV7-2|NA|TRBJ2-1|NA
CASSPTLSSYYNEQFF
TGTGCCAGCAGCCCAACCCTTAGCAGCTACTACAATGAGCAGTTCTTC
>TRBV5-1|NA|TRBJ2-7|NA
CASSSTEGYEQYF
TGCGCCAGCAGCTCGACAGAGGGGTACGAGCAGTACTTC
>TRBV19|NA|TRBJ2-2|TRBD2
CASKGRGLAAGELFF
TGTGCCAGCAAGGGGAGGGGACTAGCGGCCGGGGAGCTGTTTTTT
>TRBV2|NA|TRBJ2-6|TRBD1
CASSSTGGSGANVLTF
TGTGCCAGCAGTTCTACAGGGGGCTCGGGGGCCAACGTCCTGACTTTC
>TRBV6-2/TRBV6-3|NA|TRBJ2-3|TRBD2
CASSSGLAGDSLHTQYF
TGTGCCAGCAGTTCCGGACTAGCGGGGGACTCTCTACATACGCAGTATTTT
>TRBV11-2|NA|TRBJ1-4|NA
CASSLVVGPGRDKNEKLFF
TGTGCCAGCAGCTTAGTTGTCGGCCCCGGCCGGGACAAAAATGAAAAACTGTTTTTT
>TRBV6-5|NA|TRBJ2-1|NA
CASSPGAPAGGEQFF
TGTGCCAGCAGCCCCGGGGCTCCGGCCGGGGGTGAGCAGTTCTTC
>TRBV4-3|once|TRBJ1-1|NA
CASSQPGAANQAFF
TGCGCCAGCAGCCAACCGGGGGCGGCCAACCAAGCTTTCTTT
>TRBV30|NA|TRBJ1-1|NA
CAWAQGQNTEAFF
TGTGCCTGGGCTCAGGGACAGAACACTGAAGCTTTCTTT